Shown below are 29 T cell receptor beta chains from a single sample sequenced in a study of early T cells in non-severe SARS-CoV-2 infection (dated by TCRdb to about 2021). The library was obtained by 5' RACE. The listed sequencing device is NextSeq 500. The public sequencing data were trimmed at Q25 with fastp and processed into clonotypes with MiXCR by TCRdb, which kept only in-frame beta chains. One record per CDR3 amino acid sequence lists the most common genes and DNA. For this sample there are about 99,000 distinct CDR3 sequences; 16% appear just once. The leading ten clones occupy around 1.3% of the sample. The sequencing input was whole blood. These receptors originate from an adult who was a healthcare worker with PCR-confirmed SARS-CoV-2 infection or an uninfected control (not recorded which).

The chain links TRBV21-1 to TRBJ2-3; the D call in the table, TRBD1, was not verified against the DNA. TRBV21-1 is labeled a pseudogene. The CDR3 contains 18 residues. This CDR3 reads CASSTCDNALRWTDTQYF. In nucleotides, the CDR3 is TGTGCCAGCAGCACCTGTGATAATGCCCTTAGGTGGACAGATACGCAGTATTTT.

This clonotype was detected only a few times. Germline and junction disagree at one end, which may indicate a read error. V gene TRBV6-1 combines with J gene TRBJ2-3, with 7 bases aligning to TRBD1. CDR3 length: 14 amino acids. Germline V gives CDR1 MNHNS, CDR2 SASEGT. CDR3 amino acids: CASREGGGTDTQYF. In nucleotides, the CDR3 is TGTGCCAGCAGGGAAGGGGGCGGCACAGATACGCAGTATTTT.

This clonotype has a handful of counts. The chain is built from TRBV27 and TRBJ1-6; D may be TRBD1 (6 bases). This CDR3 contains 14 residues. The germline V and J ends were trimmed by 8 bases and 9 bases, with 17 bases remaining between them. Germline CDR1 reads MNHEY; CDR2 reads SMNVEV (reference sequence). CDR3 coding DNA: TGTGCCAGCGTTTTAGCGGGGGCGGGTTCACCCCTCCACTTT. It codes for CASVLAGAGSPLHF.

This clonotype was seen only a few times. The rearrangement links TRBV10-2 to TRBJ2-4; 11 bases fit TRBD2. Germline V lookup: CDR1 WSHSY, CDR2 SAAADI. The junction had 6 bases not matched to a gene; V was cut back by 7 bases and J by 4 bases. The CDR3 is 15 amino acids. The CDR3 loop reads CASTETSGKKNIQYF. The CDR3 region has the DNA TGCGCCAGCACCGAGACTAGCGGGAAAAAAAACATTCAGTACTTC.

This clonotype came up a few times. The DNA of the CDR3 is TGCAGCGCGGGGGGGATAGGGAATGAGCAGTTCTTC. Its translation is CSAGGIGNEQFF. V usage is TRBV29-1 and J usage is TRBJ2-1, with 8 bases aligning to TRBD2. The CDR3 totals 12 residues. V trimming: 7 bases; J trimming: 7 bases; junction bases outside the gene matches: 6. Germline loops: CDR1 SQVTM, CDR2 ANQGSEA.

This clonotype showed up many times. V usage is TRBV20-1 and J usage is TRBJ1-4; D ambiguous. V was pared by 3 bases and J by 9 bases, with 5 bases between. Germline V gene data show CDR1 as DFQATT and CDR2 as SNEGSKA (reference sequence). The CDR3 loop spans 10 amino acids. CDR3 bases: TGCAGTGCTAGGAGTAAAAAACTGTTTTTT. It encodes CSARSKKLFF.

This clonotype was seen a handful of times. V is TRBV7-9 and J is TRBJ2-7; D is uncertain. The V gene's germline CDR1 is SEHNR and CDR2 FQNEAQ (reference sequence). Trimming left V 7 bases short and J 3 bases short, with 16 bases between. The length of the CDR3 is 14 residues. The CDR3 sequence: CASTPQENGYEQYF. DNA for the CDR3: TGTGCCAGCACCCCTCAGGAGAACGGCTACGAGCAGTACTTC.

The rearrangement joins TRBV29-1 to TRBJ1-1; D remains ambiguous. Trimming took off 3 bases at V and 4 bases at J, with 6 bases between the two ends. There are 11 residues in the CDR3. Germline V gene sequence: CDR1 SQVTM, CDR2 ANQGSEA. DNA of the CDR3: TGCAGCGTTGAGTGGCCCACTGAAGCTTTCTTT. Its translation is CSVEWPTEAFF.

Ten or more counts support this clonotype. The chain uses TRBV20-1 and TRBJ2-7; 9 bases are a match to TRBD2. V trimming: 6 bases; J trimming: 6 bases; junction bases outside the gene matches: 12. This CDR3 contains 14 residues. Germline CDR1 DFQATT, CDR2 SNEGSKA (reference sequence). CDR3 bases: TGCAGTGCAGTAGCGGGGGCAGTAGCTGCCGAGCAGTACTTC. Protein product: CSAVAGAVAAEQYF.

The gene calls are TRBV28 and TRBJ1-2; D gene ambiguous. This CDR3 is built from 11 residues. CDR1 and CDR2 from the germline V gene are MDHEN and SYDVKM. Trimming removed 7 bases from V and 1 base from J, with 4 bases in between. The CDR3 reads CASTRNYGYTF. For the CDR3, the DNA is TGTGCCAGCACCCGTAACTATGGCTACACCTTC.

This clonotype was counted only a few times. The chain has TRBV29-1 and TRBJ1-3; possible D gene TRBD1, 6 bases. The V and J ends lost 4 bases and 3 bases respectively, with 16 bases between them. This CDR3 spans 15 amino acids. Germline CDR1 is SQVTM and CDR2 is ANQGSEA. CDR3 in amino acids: CSVGGTGSGGNTIYF. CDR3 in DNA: TGCAGCGTTGGGGGTACAGGGAGTGGTGGAAACACCATATATTTT.

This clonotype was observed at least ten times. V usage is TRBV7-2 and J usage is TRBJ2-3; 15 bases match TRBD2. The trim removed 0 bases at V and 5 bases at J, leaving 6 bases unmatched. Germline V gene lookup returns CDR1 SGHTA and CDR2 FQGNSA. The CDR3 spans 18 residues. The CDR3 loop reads CASSLAGLAGGREDTQYF. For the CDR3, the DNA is TGTGCCAGCAGCTTAGCTGGACTAGCGGGGGGGCGGGAAGATACGCAGTATTTT. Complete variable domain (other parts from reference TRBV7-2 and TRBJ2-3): GAGVSQSPSNKVTEKGKDVELRCDPISGHTALYWYRQSLGQGLEFLIYFQGNSAPDKSGLPSDRFSAERTGGSVSTLTIQRTQQEDSAVYLCASSLAGLAGGREDTQYFGPGTRLTVL.

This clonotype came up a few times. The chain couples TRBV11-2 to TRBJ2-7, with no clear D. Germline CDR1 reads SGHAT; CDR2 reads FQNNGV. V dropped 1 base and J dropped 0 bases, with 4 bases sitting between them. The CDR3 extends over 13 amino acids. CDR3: CASSLVVSYEQYF. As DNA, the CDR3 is TGTGCCAGCAGCTTAGTCGTCTCCTACGAGCAGTACTTC.

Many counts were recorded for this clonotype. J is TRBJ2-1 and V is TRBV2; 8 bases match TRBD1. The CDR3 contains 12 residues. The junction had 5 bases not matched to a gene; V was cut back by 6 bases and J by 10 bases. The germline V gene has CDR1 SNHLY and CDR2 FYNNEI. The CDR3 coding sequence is TGTGCCAGCAGGACAGGGGTGAGGGAGCAGTTCTTC. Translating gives CASRTGVREQFF.

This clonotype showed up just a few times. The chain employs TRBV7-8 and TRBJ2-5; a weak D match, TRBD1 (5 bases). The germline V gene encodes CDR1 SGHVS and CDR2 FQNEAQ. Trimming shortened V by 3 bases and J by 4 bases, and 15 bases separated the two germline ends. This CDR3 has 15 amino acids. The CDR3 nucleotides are TGTGCCAGCAGCTTCTATGGCAGGGTAGGAGAGACCCAGTACTTC. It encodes CASSFYGRVGETQYF.

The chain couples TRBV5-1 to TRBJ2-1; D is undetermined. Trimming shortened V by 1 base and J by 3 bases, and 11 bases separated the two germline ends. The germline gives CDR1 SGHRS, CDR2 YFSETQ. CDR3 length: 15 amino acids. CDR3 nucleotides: TGCGCCAGCAGCTTGCCGCGGACCGTCTACAATGAGCAGTTCTTC. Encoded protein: CASSLPRTVYNEQFF.

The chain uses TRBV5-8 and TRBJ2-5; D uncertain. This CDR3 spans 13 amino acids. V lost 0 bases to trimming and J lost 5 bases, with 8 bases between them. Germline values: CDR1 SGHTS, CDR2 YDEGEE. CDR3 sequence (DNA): TGTGCCAGCAGCTTGGAGAACGGGGAGACCCAGTACTTC. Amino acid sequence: CASSLENGETQYF.

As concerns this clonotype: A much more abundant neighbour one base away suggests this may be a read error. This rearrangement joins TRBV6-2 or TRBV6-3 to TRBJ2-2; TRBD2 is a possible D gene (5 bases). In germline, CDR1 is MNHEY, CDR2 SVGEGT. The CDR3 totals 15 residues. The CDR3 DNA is TGTGCCAGCAGGGGAGCACTTAGGGCCACCGGGGAGCTGGTTTTT. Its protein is CASRGALRATGELVF.

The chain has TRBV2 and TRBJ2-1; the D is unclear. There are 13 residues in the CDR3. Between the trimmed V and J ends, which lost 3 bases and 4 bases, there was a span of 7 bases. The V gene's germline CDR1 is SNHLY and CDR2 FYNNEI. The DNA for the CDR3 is TGTGCCAGCAGTGAGGGTCTTTACAATGAGCAGTTCTTC. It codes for CASSEGLYNEQFF.

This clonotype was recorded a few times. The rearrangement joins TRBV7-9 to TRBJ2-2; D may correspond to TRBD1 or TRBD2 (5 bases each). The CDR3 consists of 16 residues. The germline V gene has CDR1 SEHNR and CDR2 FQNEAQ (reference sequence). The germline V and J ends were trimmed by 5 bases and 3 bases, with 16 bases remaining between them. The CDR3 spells CASSQTPGPHTGELFF. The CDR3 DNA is TGTGCCAGCAGCCAAACACCGGGACCCCACACCGGGGAGCTGTTTTTT.

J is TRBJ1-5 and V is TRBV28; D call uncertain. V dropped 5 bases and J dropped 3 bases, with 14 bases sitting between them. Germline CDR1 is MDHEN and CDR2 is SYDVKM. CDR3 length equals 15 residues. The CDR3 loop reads CASSPVRVLNQPQHF. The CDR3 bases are TGTGCCAGCAGTCCTGTCCGGGTCCTCAATCAGCCCCAGCATTTT.

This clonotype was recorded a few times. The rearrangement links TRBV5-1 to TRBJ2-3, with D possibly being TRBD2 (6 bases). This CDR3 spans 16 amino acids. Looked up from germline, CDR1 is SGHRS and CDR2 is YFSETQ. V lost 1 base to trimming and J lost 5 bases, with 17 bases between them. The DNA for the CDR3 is TGCGCCAGCAGCTTGACCGGGGGTCTTAGGGGAGATACGCAGTATTTT. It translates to CASSLTGGLRGDTQYF.

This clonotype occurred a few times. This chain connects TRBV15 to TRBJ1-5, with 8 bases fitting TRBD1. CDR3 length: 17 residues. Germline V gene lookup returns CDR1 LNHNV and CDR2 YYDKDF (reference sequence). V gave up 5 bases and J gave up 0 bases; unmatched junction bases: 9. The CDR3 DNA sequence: TGTGCCACCAGCTCCGGCAGGGGGCTTTATAGCAATCAGCCCCAGCATTTT. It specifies CATSSGRGLYSNQPQHF.

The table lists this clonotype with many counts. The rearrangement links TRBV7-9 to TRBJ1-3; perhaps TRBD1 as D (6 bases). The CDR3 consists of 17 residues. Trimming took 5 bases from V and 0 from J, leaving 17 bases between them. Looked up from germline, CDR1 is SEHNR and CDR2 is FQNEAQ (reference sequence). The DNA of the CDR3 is TGTGCCAGCAGCCCTCTCCACGGACAGAGCTCTGGAAACACCATATATTTT. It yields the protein CASSPLHGQSSGNTIYF.

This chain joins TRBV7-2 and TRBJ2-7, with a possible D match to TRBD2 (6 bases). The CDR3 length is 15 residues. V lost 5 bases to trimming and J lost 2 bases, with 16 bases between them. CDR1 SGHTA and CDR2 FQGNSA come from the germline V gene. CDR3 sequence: CASSRGADIPYEQYF. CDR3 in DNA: TGTGCCAGCAGCCGCGGGGCAGACATCCCCTACGAGCAGTACTTC.

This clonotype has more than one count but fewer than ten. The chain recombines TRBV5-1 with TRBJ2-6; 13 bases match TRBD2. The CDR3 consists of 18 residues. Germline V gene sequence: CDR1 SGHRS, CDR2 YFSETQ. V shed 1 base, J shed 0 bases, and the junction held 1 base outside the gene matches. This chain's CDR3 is CASSLRTSGSSGANVLTF. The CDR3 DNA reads TGCGCCAGCAGCTTGCGGACTAGCGGGAGCTCTGGGGCCAACGTCCTGACTTTC.

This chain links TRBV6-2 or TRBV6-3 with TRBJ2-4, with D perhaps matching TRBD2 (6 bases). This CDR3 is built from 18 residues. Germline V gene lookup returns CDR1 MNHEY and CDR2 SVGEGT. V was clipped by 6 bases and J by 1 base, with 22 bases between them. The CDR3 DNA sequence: TGTGCCAGCAGACCCCAGATTGCGGGGCCGGCGGCCAAAAACATTCAGTACTTC. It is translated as CASRPQIAGPAAKNIQYF.

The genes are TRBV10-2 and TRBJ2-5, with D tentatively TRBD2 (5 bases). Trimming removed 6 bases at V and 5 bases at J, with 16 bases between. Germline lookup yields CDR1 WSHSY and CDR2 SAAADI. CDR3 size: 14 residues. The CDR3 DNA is TGCGCCAGCAGGTCCTCCGGCGGCGGGGAGACCCAGTACTTC. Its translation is CASRSSGGGETQYF.

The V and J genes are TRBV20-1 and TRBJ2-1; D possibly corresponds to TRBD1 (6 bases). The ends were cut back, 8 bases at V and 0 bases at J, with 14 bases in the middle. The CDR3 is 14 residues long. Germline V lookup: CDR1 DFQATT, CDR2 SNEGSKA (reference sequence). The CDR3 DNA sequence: TGCAGTCATCCAGGGGATAGCTCCTACAATGAGCAGTTCTTC. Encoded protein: CSHPGDSSYNEQFF.